Listed below are T cell receptor beta chains from one sample, sequenced in a study of tumor-infiltrating lymphocytes in primary liver carcinoma. TCRdb processed the multiplex PCR reads anew with MiXCR; each CDR3 protein has one entry. Of some 95,000 distinct CDR3 sequences in the sample, 68% were seen once. The specimen sequenced was tumor-adjacent normal liver tissue. The receptors were sampled from a man in his forties with primary liver carcinoma and hepatitis B virus infection. Each CDR3 is given with its conserved first and last residue. Each record gives: clone size, D gene, V gene, J gene, CDR3 DNA, CDR3 protein. The D gene is left open where the match is weak. Not all rows give a size; the values are once, few, many and, for expanded clones, a class.

NA	NA	TRBV28	TRBJ2-1	TGTGCCAGCAGTTCCTCGGGACTCCAGGAGACCCAGTTCTTC	CASSSSGLQETQFF
NA	NA	TRBV6-5	TRBJ2-3	TGTGCCAGCAGCTCTCAAGGGGATACGCAGTATTTT	CASSSQGDTQYF
NA	NA	TRBV11-2	TRBJ2-7	TGTACCAGCAGCTTAGACTTCGGGACACTCAGCTCCTATGAGCAGTACTTC	CTSSLDFGTLSSYEQYF
NA	NA	TRBV29-1	TRBJ1-4	TGCAGCGTCCTGGTCGGCTTTAATGAAAAACTCTTTTTT	CSVLVGFNEKLFF
NA	NA	TRBV7-9	TRBJ2-2	TGTGCCAGCAGCATGACTCCCGGGGAGCTGTTTTTT	CASSMTPGELFF
NA	TRBD1	TRBV6-2/TRBV6-3	TRBJ1-5	TGTACCAGCTGTTACTATGGACAGGTTAATCAGCCCCAGCATTTT	CTSCYYGQVNQPQHF
NA	TRBD2	TRBV7-6	TRBJ2-1	TGTGCCTGCAGCTCCCTAGCGGGAGGCTCCTACAATGAGCAGTTCTTC	CACSSLAGGSYNEQFF
NA	NA	TRBV29-1	TRBJ2-7	TGCAGCGACGTAGGGGGGGCGAGTGAGCAGTACTTC	CSDVGGASEQYF
NA	TRBD1	TRBV5-1	TRBJ1-5	TGCGCCAGCAACTTGGGGCAGGGGGCAGGTCAGCCCCAGCATTTT	CASNLGQGAGQPQHF
NA	TRBD2	TRBV6-5	TRBJ2-1	TGTGCCAGCAGTCCTGGGACTAGCGGGAGGGCCGACGCCTACAATGAACAGTTCTTC	CASSPGTSGRADAYNEQFF
NA	NA	TRBV6-1	TRBJ2-5	TGTGCCAGCAGTGAAGTAAAGACAAGTAGGGAGACCCAGTACTTC	CASSEVKTSRETQYF
NA	NA	TRBV19	TRBJ1-1	TGTGCCAGTGGACAGCCCAACACTGAAGCTTTCTTT	CASGQPNTEAFF
NA	NA	TRBV12-3/TRBV12-4	TRBJ2-1	TGTGCCAGCAGTTTGACAGAGGGGAATGAGCAGTTCTTC	CASSLTEGNEQFF
NA	TRBD2	TRBV7-9	TRBJ2-3	TGTGCCAGCAGCTTAGCAGCGGGAGACACAGATACGCAGTATTTT	CASSLAAGDTDTQYF
many	NA	TRBV28	TRBJ2-1	TGTGCCAGCAGTTTAACCTTCACTGAGCAGTTCTTC	CASSLTFTEQFF
NA	TRBD2	TRBV5-4	TRBJ2-5	TGTGCCAGCAGCTTTTTTCAGGCGGGAGAAGAGACCCAATACTTC	CASSFFQAGEETQYF
NA	NA	TRBV29-1	TRBJ2-5	TGCAGTGCTGACTTAATTCTCGAGACCCAGTACTTC	CSADLILETQYF
medium-sized	TRBD2	TRBV11-2	TRBJ2-5	TGTGCCAGCAGCCCTGGGACTAGCGGCTTACAAGAGACCCAGTACTTC	CASSPGTSGLQETQYF
many	TRBD2	TRBV10-3	TRBJ2-7	TGTGCCATCAGTGAGTCTAGCGGGGGCTCTACCGAGCAGTACTTC	CAISESSGGSTEQYF
many	NA	TRBV5-1	TRBJ1-5	TGCGCCAGCAGCTTGGATCTTGCCAGCAATCAGCCCCAGCATTTT	CASSLDLASNQPQHF
NA	NA	TRBV7-9	TRBJ2-1	TGTGCCAGCAGCTTAGACTCTTGGCGGGACCTGTACAATGAGCAGTTCTTC	CASSLDSWRDLYNEQFF
once	NA	TRBV11-2	TRBJ1-1	TGTGCGGGCAGCCAAAACTGGATGGCGGCACCCACTGAAGCTTTCTTT	CAGSQNWMAAPTEAFF
NA	NA	TRBV11-2	TRBJ2-7	TGTGCCAGTAGCTTAAGCCACACCTACGAGCAGTACTTC	CASSLSHTYEQYF
NA	NA	TRBV7-8	TRBJ2-1	TGTACCAGCGGCCCTCCATCGAACTCCTACAATGAGCAGTTCTTC	CTSGPPSNSYNEQFF
few	TRBD2	TRBV4-2	TRBJ2-1	TGTGCCGGCGGGACTAGCGGGAGCGCTACCTATAATGAGCAGTTCTTC	CAGGTSGSATYNEQFF
NA	NA	TRBV11-2	TRBJ2-7	TGCGCCAGCAGCTTAGAAGCTAGCGTGAGCCACGAGCAGTACTTC	CASSLEASVSHEQYF
once	NA	TRBV11-2	TRBJ1-1	TGTGCCAGCAGGAGAGGCGGGACAAGGAATGCTTTCTTT	CASRRGGTRNAFF
NA	NA	TRBV6-1	TRBJ2-7	TGTGCCAGTAGTGTAATGGCACACCGGGGTGACGAGCAGTGCTTC	CASSVMAHRGDEQCF
once	TRBD1	TRBV30	TRBJ2-7	TGTGCCTGGGGGTCCGGGACAGCGAGCTCCTACGAGCAGTACTTC	CAWGSGTASSYEQYF
NA	NA	TRBV12-3/TRBV12-4	TRBJ2-3	TGCGTCAGCAGTTTTGGGCGGGGAGGCCTATCGGATACGCAGTATTTT	CVSSFGRGGLSDTQYF
NA	NA	TRBV11-2	TRBJ1-1	TGTGCCAACAGCCCAGACATCACTGAAGCTTTCTTT	CANSPDITEAFF
many	TRBD2	TRBV10-3	TRBJ2-3	TGTGCCTTCCAGTTTAGCGGGACAGATACGCAGTATTTT	CAFQFSGTDTQYF
NA	TRBD2	TRBV11-2	TRBJ2-2	TGTGCCAGCAGCTCCCATTTAGCGGGAGGGCCGATCTGGGAGCTGTTTTTT	CASSSHLAGGPIWELFF
NA	TRBD1	TRBV12-3/TRBV12-4	TRBJ2-1	TGTGCCAGCAGCCTGGGGCAGGGGGTGAGGCACTTCTTC	CASSLGQGVRHFF
NA	TRBD1	TRBV29-1	TRBJ2-3	TGCAGCGGAGGGGACAGGGTGCTCACCGATACGCAGTATTTT	CSGGDRVLTDTQYF
NA	NA	TRBV11-2	TRBJ2-1	TGTGCCAGCAGCTTAGCAGGCCTTGAATTCCTCTCCTACAATGAGCAGTTCTTC	CASSLAGLEFLSYNEQFF
NA	TRBD1	TRBV12-3/TRBV12-4	TRBJ2-7	TGTGCCAGCACCCACTGGGACAGGGAATTTATAGGGCGGCAGAAGGGCCATAAGCAGTACTTC	CASTHWDREFIGRQKGHKQYF
few	NA	TRBV28	TRBJ2-7	TGTGCCAGCAGTTTATCCACCGGCGAGCAGTACTTC	CASSLSTGEQYF
NA	NA	TRBV11-2	TRBJ2-1	TGTGCCAGCAGTATGCGTGAGGACGACAATGAGCGGTTCTTC	CASSMREDDNERFF
NA	NA	TRBV11-2	TRBJ2-7	TGTGCCAACCAACGGGACCCCATCTACGAGCAATACTTC	CANQRDPIYEQYF
NA	NA	TRBV7-9	TRBJ1-2	TGTGCCAGCAGCTTAGAACGGGGTGGCTACACCTTT	CASSLERGGYTF
many	NA	TRBV6-2/TRBV6-3	TRBJ2-1	TGTGCCAGCAGCCCGGGGGACAATGAGCAGTTCTTC	CASSPGDNEQFF